The present TCR beta chain was sequenced within a study of T-cell memory formation after mild COVID-19. There are a few counts of this clonotype. TCRdb reprocessed the 5' RACE reads with MiXCR, giving one entry per CDR3 protein. In the table there are fewer than 250,000 distinct CDR3 sequences, about 10% of which are singletons. Between the trimmed V and J ends, which lost 4 bases and 2 bases, there was a span of 8 bases. The germline V gene has CDR1 SGDLS and CDR2 YYNGEE. The CDR3 spans 13 residues. The clonotype originates from a man between 18 and 35 years old who had mild COVID-19 (a few samples of this study predate the infection). Cell type and time point are not known. V usage is TRBV9 and J usage is TRBJ2-3, with D perhaps being TRBD1 or TRBD2 (5 bases each). The sequenced sample was PBMCs or a T cell subset sorted from them (not recorded which). CDR3 sequence: CASSRDHTDTQYF. The CDR3, as DNA: TGTGCCAGCAGCCGGGACCACACAGATACGCAGTATTTT.